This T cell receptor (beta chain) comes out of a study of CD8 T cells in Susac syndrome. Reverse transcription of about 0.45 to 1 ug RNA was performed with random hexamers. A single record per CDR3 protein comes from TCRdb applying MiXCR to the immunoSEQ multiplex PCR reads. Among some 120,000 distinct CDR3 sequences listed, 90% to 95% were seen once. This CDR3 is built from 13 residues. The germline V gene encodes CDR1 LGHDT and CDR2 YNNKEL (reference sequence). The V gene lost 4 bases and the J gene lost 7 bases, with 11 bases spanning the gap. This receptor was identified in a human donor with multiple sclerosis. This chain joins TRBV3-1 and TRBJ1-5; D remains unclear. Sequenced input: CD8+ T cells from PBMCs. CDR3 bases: TGTGCCAGCAGCCCCGATTCTGGACAGCCCCAGCATTTT. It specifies CASSPDSGQPQHF.